Here is one T cell receptor (beta chain) with its context. Germline values: CDR1 LNHDA, CDR2 SQIVND (reference sequence). The CDR3 contains 15 residues. The V end lost 1 base, the J end lost 4 bases, and 13 bases lay between the germline ends. This sample is drawn from a study of radiotherapy plus CTLA-4 blockade in lung cancer. TCRdb's copy holds only in-frame clones and misses some; the assay was immunoSEQ multiplex PCR. The top ten clones hold around 8.3% of a sample with about 45,000 clones, more than 70% of them seen once. Source: peripheral blood, taken from a patient treated with radiotherapy plus ipilimumab. V is TRBV19 and J is TRBJ1-2; D is ambiguous. The clonotype originates from a human donor with non-small cell lung cancer who had stable disease on radiotherapy plus ipilimumab. The CDR3 spells CASSIVELPGYGYTF. DNA for the CDR3: TGTGCCAGTAGTATAGTTGAACTCCCCGGCTATGGCTACACCTTC.